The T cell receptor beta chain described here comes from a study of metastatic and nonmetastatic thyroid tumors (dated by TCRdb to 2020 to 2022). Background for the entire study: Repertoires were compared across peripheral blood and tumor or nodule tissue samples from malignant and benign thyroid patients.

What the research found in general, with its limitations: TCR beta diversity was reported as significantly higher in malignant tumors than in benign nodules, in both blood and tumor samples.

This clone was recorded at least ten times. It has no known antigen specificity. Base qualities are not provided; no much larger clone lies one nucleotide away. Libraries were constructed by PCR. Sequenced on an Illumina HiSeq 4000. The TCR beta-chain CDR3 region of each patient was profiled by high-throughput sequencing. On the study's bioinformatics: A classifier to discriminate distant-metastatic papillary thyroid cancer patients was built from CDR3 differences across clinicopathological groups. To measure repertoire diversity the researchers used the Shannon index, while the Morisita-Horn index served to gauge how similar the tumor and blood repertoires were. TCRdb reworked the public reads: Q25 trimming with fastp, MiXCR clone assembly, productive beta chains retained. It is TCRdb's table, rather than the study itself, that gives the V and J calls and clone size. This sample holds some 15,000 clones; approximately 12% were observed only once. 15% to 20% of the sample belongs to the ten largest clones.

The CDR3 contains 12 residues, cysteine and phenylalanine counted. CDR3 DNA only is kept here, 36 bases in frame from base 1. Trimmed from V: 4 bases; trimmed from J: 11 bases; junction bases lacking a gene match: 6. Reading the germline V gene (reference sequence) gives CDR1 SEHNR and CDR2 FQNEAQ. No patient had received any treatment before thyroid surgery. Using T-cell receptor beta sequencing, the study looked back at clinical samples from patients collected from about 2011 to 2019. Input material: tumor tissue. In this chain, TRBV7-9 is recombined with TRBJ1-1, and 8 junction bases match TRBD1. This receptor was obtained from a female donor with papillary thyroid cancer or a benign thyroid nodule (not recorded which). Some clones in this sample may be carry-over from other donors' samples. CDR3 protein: CASSYQGAGAFF. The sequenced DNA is TGTGCCAGCAGCTACCAGGGGGCTGGGGCTTTCTTT.